This TCR beta chain was sequenced during a study of OX40 agonist ivuxolimab in advanced cancers. Whole-study context: Patients were dosed with the agonistic anti-OX40 (CD134) antibody ivuxolimab. Partial responses occurred in three patients (one hepatocellular carcinoma, two cutaneous melanoma). Study findings and constraints: Partial responders treated at 0.1-3.0 mg/kg exhibited clonal expansion among the lowest measured. In CD8+ T cells, expanded clones were on average more numerous than in CD4+.

Details on this clone: Antigen specificity is unknown.

Repertoires were generated with immunoSEQ multiplex PCR, while TCRdb's copy carries only in-frame clones and drops some. The table lists 45,000 to 60,000 clones, more than 70% of them singletons. The CDR3 loop spans 14 amino acids. The germline V gene encodes CDR1 SGHAT and CDR2 FQNNGV. The V end was cut by 2 bases, the J end by 8 bases, with 12 bases between. Here the sequenced sample was CD4+ or CD8+ T cells sorted from blood, taken in a trial of the OX40 agonist ivuxolimab. This receptor was obtained from an adult with an advanced solid tumor such as melanoma, head and neck, liver or kidney cancer. The rearrangement links TRBV11-2 to TRBJ1-4; a possible D gene is TRBD1 (5 bases). The CDR3: CASSLIGVGEKLFF. In nucleotides, the CDR3 is TGTGCCAGCAGCTTAATAGGGGTGGGCGAAAAACTGTTTTTT. Drawing the rest from reference TRBV11-2 and TRBJ1-4, the complete variable domain is EAGVAQSPRYKIIEKRQSVAFWCNPISGHATLYWYQQILGQGPKLLIQFQNNGVVDDSQLPKDRFSAERLKGVDSTLKIQPAKLEDSAVYLCASSLIGVGEKLFFGSGTQLSVL.